What follows are 4 T cell receptor beta chains derived from one specimen sequenced in a study of cytomegalovirus exposure and HLA in healthy donors. This PCR relied on a set of 60 Vbeta primers and 13 Jbeta primers. Clones were read by immunoSEQ multiplex PCR, and TCRdb kept only the in-frame ones, dropping some. The data contain some 120,000 clones, around 80% of them seen just once; the ten biggest clones take up just under 2%. The sequenced material came from PBMCs. These receptor sequences come from a man aged 50 to 60 in good health and CMV-seronegative.

This clone appeared a few times. The V gene is TRBV6-8, the J gene TRBJ2-2; tentative D call: TRBD1 (5 bases). Trimming took off 11 bases at V and 3 bases at J, with 13 bases between the two ends. The germline V gene encodes CDR1 MNHGY and CDR2 SAAAGT. CDR3 length: 13 residues. CDR3 protein: CASHKGDTGELFF. CDR3 coding DNA: TGTGCCTCCCACAAAGGGGACACCGGGGAGCTGTTTTTT.

This chain connects TRBV6-1 to TRBJ2-3; perhaps TRBD1 as D (6 bases). The CDR3 is 18 residues long. Trimming left V 0 bases short and J 2 bases short, with 18 bases between. Germline loops: CDR1 MNHNS, CDR2 SASEGT. This CDR3 is CASSEAPYRVEDTDTQYF. CDR3 bases: TGTGCCAGCAGTGAAGCGCCTTACAGGGTGGAAGACACAGATACGCAGTATTTT.

The sample holds a few counts of this clone. The CDR3 coding sequence is TGTGCCAGCAGTTCTCCCCCCGGGACAGGGGGAGAAAAACTGTTTTTT. Its protein is CASSSPPGTGGEKLFF. This chain links TRBV27 with TRBJ1-4, with TRBD1 matching over 11 bases. The germline V gene has CDR1 MNHEY and CDR2 SMNVEV (reference sequence). The CDR3 has 16 amino acids. The V gene end was trimmed by 4 bases and the J gene end by 8 bases; junction bases not matched to a gene: 9.

This chain links TRBV7-8 with TRBJ1-4, with 8 bases aligning to TRBD1. V shed 4 bases, J shed 5 bases, and the junction held 3 bases outside the gene matches. In germline, CDR1 is SGHVS, CDR2 FQNEAQ. The CDR3 contains 14 residues. The CDR3 region has the DNA TGTGCCAGCAGCTCGGGACAGGTGAATGAAAAACTGTTTTTT. Translated: CASSSGQVNEKLFF.